Here is one TCR beta chain with its context. Its antigen is still unknown. The data were obtained in a study of glioma-infiltrating T cells. Study results and limitations: Above-expected tissue-blood divergence occurred in all gliomas, most in low-grade ones.

CDR3 length equals 18 residues. V lost 4 bases to trimming and J lost 7 bases, with 25 bases between them. CDR1 and CDR2 from the germline V gene are SNHLY and FYNNEI. Amplification of TCR alpha and beta CDR3 regions from RNA used iRepertoire nested multiplex PCR. TCRdb re-called the multiplex PCR reads with MiXCR, one entry per CDR3 protein. This table holds around 170,000 distinct CDR3 sequences, around 40% found once. The gene calls are TRBV2 and TRBJ2-2; the D gene is possibly TRBD2 (6 bases). The sequence was obtained from a human donor with low-grade glioma or glioblastoma, undergoing nonglioma brain surgery, or in good health (not recorded which). The sequencing sample was made of glioma tissue, nonneoplastic brain tissue, or PBMCs (not recorded which). As DNA, the CDR3 is TGTGCCAGCAGTGCATCGGCTCCGACAGTGGGACTTGGCGGGGAGCTGTTTTTT. Residues: CASSASAPTVGLGGELFF.